The source of this T cell receptor beta chain is a study of T cell responses to AZD1222 COVID-19 vaccine. General observations from the study: Spike-specific TCR breadth rose after two AZD1222 doses, and depth rose as well. Only a handful of AZD1222 recipients, five to seven in all, had baseline seropositivity.

The CDR3 sequence is 15 residues long. Trimming removed 1 base from V and 6 bases from J; junction bases left unmatched: 4. The germline V gene has CDR1 SGHTA and CDR2 FQGTGA. The data were produced by immunoSEQ multiplex PCR, yet TCRdb's version contains in-frame clones alone and is incomplete. The sample consists of fewer than 200,000 clones, approximately 94% of them appearing once. Note on this clone: No antigen is known for it.

The sequencing used peripheral blood, collected 28 days after the second dose of the MenACWY control vaccine. The TCR originated in an adult who received the MenACWY meningococcal vaccine as a control. This chain uses TRBV7-3 with TRBJ2-1; 9 nucleotides agree with TRBD2. The CDR3 sequence is CASSLIAGVRNEQFF. The CDR3 DNA follows: TGTGCCAGCAGCTTAATAGCGGGAGTTCGCAATGAGCAGTTCTTC. Full variable domain (outside the CDR3, taken from reference TRBV7-3 and TRBJ2-1): GAGVSQTPSNKVTEKGKYVELRCDPISGHTALYWYRQSLGQGPEFLIYFQGTGAADDSGLPNDRFFAVRPEGSVSTLKIQRTERGDSAVYLCASSLIAGVRNEQFFGPGTRLTVL.